Shown below are 16 T cell receptor beta chains from a single sample sequenced in a study of long-term antiretroviral therapy in people with HIV. Survey level was the resolution at which the v3.0 immunoSEQ assay ran. Only in-frame clones appear in the TCRdb table, and some are missing; sequencing was by immunoSEQ multiplex PCR. The sample lists 21,000 or so clones; approximately 86% were seen once. The sequences come from unsorted PBMCs, collected at the start of antiretroviral therapy. The receptors here all came from a man in his forties or fifties with HIV.

V and J are TRBV2 and TRBJ1-4; D remains unclear. V shed 6 bases and J shed 5 bases, with 10 bases lying between them. Germline CDR1 is SNHLY and CDR2 is FYNNEI. CDR3 length: 13 amino acids. The CDR3 sequence is CASSRGPNEKLFF. CDR3 DNA sequence: TGTGCCAGCAGCCGAGGACCCAATGAAAAACTGTTTTTT.

The sample holds a few counts of this clone. The chain employs TRBV19 and TRBJ1-5, with D uncertain. Germline loops: CDR1 LNHDA, CDR2 SQIVND (reference sequence). V was pared by 3 bases and J by 2 bases, with 2 bases between. The CDR3 extends over 12 amino acids. CDR3 DNA: TGTGCCAGTAGTATTGGCAATCAGCCCCAGCATTTT. Translating it yields CASSIGNQPQHF.

V is TRBV28 and J is TRBJ1-1; D might be TRBD1 (6 bases). The CDR3 totals 13 residues. V lost 2 bases and J lost 6, with 10 bases in between. Germline V CDR1 and CDR2: MDHEN, SYDVKM. CDR3 in amino acids: CASSLQGSAEAFF. In DNA, the CDR3 is TGTGCCAGCAGTTTACAGGGGAGCGCTGAAGCTTTCTTT.

A single count supports this clone. V is TRBV6-5 and J is TRBJ2-3; possibly TRBD2 for D (5 bases). The germline CDR1 and CDR2 sequences are MNHEY and SVGAGI. The V gene lost 6 bases and the J gene lost 1 base, with 11 bases spanning the gap. The CDR3 loop spans 14 amino acids. The CDR3 loop is CASRPGLGTDTQYF. The DNA for the CDR3 is TGTGCCAGCAGACCCGGACTGGGCACAGATACGCAGTATTTT.

The rearrangement links TRBV7-2 to TRBJ1-1; 9 bases line up with TRBD1. The CDR3 is 17 residues long. Germline lookup yields CDR1 SGHTA and CDR2 FQGNSA. With 5 bases clipped from V and 4 bases from J, the junction kept 14 bases outside the gene matches. The CDR3 sequence is CASSAGSTGGWGTEAFF. The CDR3 DNA reads as TGTGCCAGCAGCGCAGGGTCGACAGGGGGTTGGGGCACTGAAGCTTTCTTT.

The rearrangement uses TRBV23-1 and TRBJ1-1; D uncertain. TRBV23-1 is an open reading frame whose function is uncertain. This CDR3 contains 14 residues. Trimming took 4 bases from V and 3 from J, leaving 12 bases between them. In nucleotides, the CDR3 is TGCGCCAGCAGTCCCTCGCCTAGGGACACTGAAGCTTTCTTT. Encoded protein: CASSPSPRDTEAFF.

The V gene is TRBV6-6, the J gene TRBJ2-7; D not resolved. Trimming took 5 bases from V and 2 from J, leaving 13 bases between them. The CDR3 length is 14 residues. From germline, CDR1 is MNHNY and CDR2 SVGAGI (reference sequence). The CDR3: CASSPRTVTYEQYF. The CDR3 DNA reads TGTGCCAGCAGTCCGAGGACGGTTACCTACGAGCAGTACTTC.

The rearrangement links TRBV7-9 to TRBJ2-5; TRBD1 matches 7 bases. The CDR3 runs 14 residues. V lost 5 bases and J lost 3; bases outside the gene matches: 6. Germline V gene lookup returns CDR1 SEHNR and CDR2 FQNEAQ (reference sequence). The DNA of the CDR3 is TGTGCCAGCAGCCCTCGGGACAGTAAAGAGACCCAGTACTTC. It codes for CASSPRDSKETQYF.

V gene TRBV11-2 combines with J gene TRBJ2-3; D remains ambiguous. Trimming pared 0 bases from V and 6 bases from J, leaving 7 bases between. This CDR3 contains 13 residues. CDR1 and CDR2 (germline): SGHAT, FQNNGV. DNA for the CDR3: TGTGCCAGCAGCTTAGATCTGAGGGATACGCAGTATTTT. This gives the protein CASSLDLRDTQYF.

This clone was recorded a few times. This rearrangement joins TRBV5-1 to TRBJ1-3, with D hard to call. Germline V CDR1 and CDR2: SGHRS, YFSETQ. CDR3 size: 13 residues. V gave up 2 bases and J gave up 4 bases, with 7 bases separating them. CDR3 sequence (DNA): TGCGCCAGCAGCTTAGAAGGGGGAAACACCATATATTTT. Translated, it gives CASSLEGGNTIYF.

This sequence joins TRBV2 and TRBJ2-2, with D possibly TRBD1 on 5 matching bases. The CDR3 runs 16 residues. Trimming took 9 bases from V and 2 from J, leaving 19 bases between them. Germline V CDR1 and CDR2: SNHLY, FYNNEI. For the CDR3, the DNA is TGTGCCAGACGTAGCCCCGGAAGGGGAAACACCGGGGAGCTGTTTTTT. Translating it yields CARRSPGRGNTGELFF.

V usage is TRBV7-9 and J usage is TRBJ2-2; D tentatively fits TRBD1 or TRBD2 (5 bases each). The V gene's germline CDR1 is SEHNR and CDR2 FQNEAQ (reference sequence). The V gene lost 3 bases and the J gene lost 3 bases, with 11 bases spanning the gap. This CDR3 has 15 residues. CDR3 coding DNA: TGTGCCAGCAGCTTGCGAGGGGACCACACCGGGGAGCTGTTTTTT. Translation: CASSLRGDHTGELFF.

The chain joins TRBV21-1 to TRBJ1-2; the table calls TRBD1, which could not be checked here. TRBV21-1 is a known pseudogene. The CDR3 sequence is 12 residues long. The CDR3 reads CASTTGSYGYTF. The CDR3 coding sequence is TGTGCCAGCACGACAGGCTCCTATGGCTACACCTTC.

V and J are TRBV5-6 and TRBJ2-5; 8 bases align to TRBD1. V was pared by 4 bases and J by 5 bases, with 4 bases of the junction left unmatched. The CDR3 is 13 amino acids. Germline V gene data show CDR1 as SGHDT and CDR2 as YYEEEE. CDR3 residues: CASSMTGVETQYF. Written as DNA, the CDR3 is TGTGCCAGCAGCATGACAGGGGTGGAGACCCAGTACTTC.

The V and J genes are TRBV28 and TRBJ2-2; either TRBD1 or TRBD2 may fit D (6 bases each). Deletions cut 3 bases from V and 5 bases from J, with 10 bases between. There are 14 residues in the CDR3. Germline V gene lookup returns CDR1 MDHEN and CDR2 SYDVKM. CDR3 residues: CASSLRGATGELFF. CDR3 nucleotide sequence: TGTGCCAGCAGTTTGAGGGGGGCGACCGGGGAGCTGTTTTTT.

The CDR3 bases are TGCGCCAGCAGCTTGGATGGGCAGCGGCCAACCAATGAGCAGTTCTTC. It codes for CASSLDGQRPTNEQFF. V usage is TRBV5-1 and J usage is TRBJ2-1, with D maybe TRBD2 (5 bases). Germline CDR1 reads SGHRS; CDR2 reads YFSETQ. The CDR3 runs 16 residues. The germline V and J ends were trimmed by 0 bases and 6 bases, with 16 bases remaining between them.